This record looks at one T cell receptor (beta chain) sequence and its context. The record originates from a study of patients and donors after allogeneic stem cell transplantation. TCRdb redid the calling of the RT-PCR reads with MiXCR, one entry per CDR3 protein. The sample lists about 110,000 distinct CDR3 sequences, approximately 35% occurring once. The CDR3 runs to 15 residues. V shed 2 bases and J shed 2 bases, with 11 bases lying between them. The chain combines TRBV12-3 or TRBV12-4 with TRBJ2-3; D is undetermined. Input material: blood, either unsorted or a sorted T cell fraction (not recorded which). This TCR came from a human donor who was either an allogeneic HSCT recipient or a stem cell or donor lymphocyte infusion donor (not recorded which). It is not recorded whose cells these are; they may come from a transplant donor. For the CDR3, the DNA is TGTGCCAGCAGTTTAAACCTCCTACACACAGATACGCAGTATTTT. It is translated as CASSLNLLHTDTQYF.